Below are 9 T cell receptor beta chains sequenced from a single sample in a study of early stage breast cancer tumors. Using immunoSEQ multiplex PCR, the repertoire was profiled, and TCRdb retains in-frame clones only, with some absent. The data hold tens of thousands of clones, with 74% observed a single time. Sequencing was performed on blood. The receptors come from a person aged 55 to 70 with breast cancer.

The chain links TRBV5-4 to TRBJ2-3; 11 nucleotides align to TRBD2. The V segment lost 1 base and the J segment 2 bases; nucleotides outside the gene matches: 3. The germline V gene encodes CDR1 SGHNT and CDR2 YYREEE (reference sequence). The CDR3 extends over 16 amino acids. CDR3 sequence reads: CASSLTSGGPTDTQYF. DNA of the CDR3: TGTGCCAGCAGCTTGACTAGCGGGGGACCCACAGATACGCAGTATTTT.

The V gene is TRBV19, the J gene TRBJ2-5, with 9 nucleotides matching TRBD1. V was pared by 5 bases and J by 4 bases, with 8 bases of the junction left unmatched. CDR3 size: 15 residues. Germline V gene lookup returns CDR1 LNHDA and CDR2 SQIVND (reference sequence). As DNA, the CDR3 is TGTGCCAGTAGTCCAGGGACAGGGTGGGGAGAGACCCAGTACTTC. This codes for CASSPGTGWGETQYF.

This clone was observed a handful of times. The chain employs TRBV7-9 and TRBJ2-3; maybe TRBD1 (5 bases). Trimming removed 3 bases from V and 4 bases from J, with 11 bases in between. The germline gives CDR1 SEHNR, CDR2 FQNEAQ (reference sequence). This CDR3 region has 14 residues. The CDR3 protein is CASSLVLGADTQYF. For the CDR3, the DNA is TGTGCCAGCAGCTTGGTCTTAGGGGCAGATACGCAGTATTTT. The full variable domain, with the rest looked up from reference TRBV7-9 and TRBJ2-3, is DTGVSQNPRHKITKRGQNVTFRCDPISEHNRLYWYRQTLGQGPEFLTYFQNEAQLEKSRLLSDRFSAERPKGSFSTLEIQRTEQGDSAMYLCASSLVLGADTQYFGPGTRLTVL.

CDR3 nucleotides: TGTGCCAGCTCACCACCGGCGCAGGTCTCCTACGAGCAGTACTTC. Encoded protein: CASSPPAQVSYEQYF. This chain joins TRBV18 and TRBJ2-7; D unclear. The CDR3 has 15 amino acids. Germline V gene sequence: CDR1 KGHSH, CDR2 LQKENI. V was trimmed by 0 bases and J by 0 bases, leaving 9 bases between them.

V usage is TRBV27 and J usage is TRBJ2-7, with a tentative D call TRBD2 (6 bases). V lost 4 bases to trimming and J lost 2 bases, with 15 bases between them. The germline V gene encodes CDR1 MNHEY and CDR2 SMNVEV (reference sequence). This CDR3 comprises 15 residues. CDR3 protein: CASSSSWGDPYEQYF. CDR3 nucleotide sequence: TGTGCCAGCAGTTCCTCTTGGGGGGATCCCTACGAGCAGTACTTC.

The V call is TRBV11-3, the J call TRBJ2-1; 10 bases fit TRBD2. This CDR3 has 18 amino acids. V lost 1 base to trimming and J lost 7 bases; unmatched junction nucleotides: 13. Germline CDR1 and CDR2: SGHNT and YENEEA. The CDR3 spells CASSLVGSGGPLGNEQFF. The CDR3 DNA follows: TGTGCCAGCAGCTTAGTGGGTAGCGGGGGGCCCTTGGGGAATGAGCAGTTCTTC.

The rearrangement uses TRBV6-1 and TRBJ1-3; 9 bases align to TRBD1. The CDR3 contains 15 residues. Trimming removed 10 bases from V and 0 bases from J; junction bases left unmatched: 7. Looked up from germline, CDR1 is MNHNS and CDR2 is SASEGT. As DNA, the CDR3 is TGTGCCACCGTACAGGGGGCCTACTCTGGAAACACCATATATTTT. Protein sequence: CATVQGAYSGNTIYF.

This chain links TRBV5-1 with TRBJ1-2, with TRBD1 matching 7 bases. Losses at the gene ends were 3 bases for V and 0 bases for J; bases not matched to a gene: 5. The germline gives CDR1 SGHRS, CDR2 YFSETQ. The CDR3 has 15 residues. CDR3 sequence reads: CASSSSGTANYGYTF. CDR3 DNA sequence: TGCGCCAGCAGCTCCTCAGGGACAGCTAACTATGGCTACACCTTC.

J is TRBJ2-7 and V is TRBV7-8; 7 bases fit TRBD2. With V trimmed by 5 bases and J by 0 bases, 4 bases remained unmatched. The CDR3 is made up of 14 amino acids. CDR1 is SGHVS and CDR2 is FQNEAQ in the germline V gene. CDR3 bases: TGTGCCAGCAGCCTGCGGGGGTTCTCCTACGAGCAGTACTTC. It yields the protein CASSLRGFSYEQYF.